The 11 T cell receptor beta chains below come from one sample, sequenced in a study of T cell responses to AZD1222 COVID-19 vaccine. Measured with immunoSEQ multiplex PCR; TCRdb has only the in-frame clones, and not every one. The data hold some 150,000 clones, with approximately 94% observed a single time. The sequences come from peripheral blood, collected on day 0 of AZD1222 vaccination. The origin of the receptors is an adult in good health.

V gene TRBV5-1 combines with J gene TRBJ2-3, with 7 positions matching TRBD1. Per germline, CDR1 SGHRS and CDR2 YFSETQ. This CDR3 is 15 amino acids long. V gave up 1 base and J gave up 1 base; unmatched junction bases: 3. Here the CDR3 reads CASSLTGDGTDTQYF. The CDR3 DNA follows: TGCGCCAGCAGCTTGACAGGGGACGGCACAGATACGCAGTATTTT.

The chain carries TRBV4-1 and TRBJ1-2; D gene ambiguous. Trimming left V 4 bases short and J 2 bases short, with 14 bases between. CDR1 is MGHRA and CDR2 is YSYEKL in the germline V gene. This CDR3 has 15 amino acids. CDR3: CASSPGPLQNYGYTF. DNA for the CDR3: TGCGCCAGCAGCCCTGGACCCTTACAGAACTATGGCTACACCTTC.

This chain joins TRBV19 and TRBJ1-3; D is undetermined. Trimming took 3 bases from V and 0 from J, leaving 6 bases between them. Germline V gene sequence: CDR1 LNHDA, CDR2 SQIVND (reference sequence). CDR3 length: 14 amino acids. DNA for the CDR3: TGTGCCAGTAGTATTGGGGTCTCTGGAAACACCATATATTTT. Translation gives CASSIGVSGNTIYF.

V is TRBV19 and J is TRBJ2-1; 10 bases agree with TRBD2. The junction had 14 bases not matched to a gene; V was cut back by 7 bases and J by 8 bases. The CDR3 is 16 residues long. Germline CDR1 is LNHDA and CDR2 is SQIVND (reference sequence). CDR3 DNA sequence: TGTGCCAGTACCTCCCCAGGGACTAGCGCTGAAGATGAGCAGTTCTTC. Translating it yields CASTSPGTSAEDEQFF. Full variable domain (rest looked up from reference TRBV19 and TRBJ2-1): DGGITQSPKYLFRKEGQNVTLSCEQNLNHDAMYWYRQDPGQGLRLIYYSQIVNDFQKGDIAEGYSVSREKKESFPLTVTSAQKNPTAFYLCASTSPGTSAEDEQFFGPGTRLTVL.

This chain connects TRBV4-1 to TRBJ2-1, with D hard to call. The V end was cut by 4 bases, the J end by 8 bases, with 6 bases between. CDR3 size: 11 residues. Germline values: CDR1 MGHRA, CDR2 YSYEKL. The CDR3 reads CASSLQHEQFF. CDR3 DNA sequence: TGCGCCAGCAGCCTTCAACATGAGCAGTTCTTC.

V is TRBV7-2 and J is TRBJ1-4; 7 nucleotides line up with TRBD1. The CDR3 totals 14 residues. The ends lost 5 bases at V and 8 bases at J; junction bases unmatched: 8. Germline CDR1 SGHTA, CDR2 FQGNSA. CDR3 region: CASSPDRVGEKLFF. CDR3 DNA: TGTGCCAGCAGCCCCGACAGGGTTGGGGAAAAACTGTTTTTT.

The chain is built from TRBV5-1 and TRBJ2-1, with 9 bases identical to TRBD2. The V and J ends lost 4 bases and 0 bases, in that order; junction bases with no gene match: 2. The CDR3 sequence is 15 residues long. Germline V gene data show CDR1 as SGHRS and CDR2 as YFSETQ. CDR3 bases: TGCGCCAGCAGCCCTAGCGGGGTCTCCTACAATGAGCAGTTCTTC. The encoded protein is CASSPSGVSYNEQFF.

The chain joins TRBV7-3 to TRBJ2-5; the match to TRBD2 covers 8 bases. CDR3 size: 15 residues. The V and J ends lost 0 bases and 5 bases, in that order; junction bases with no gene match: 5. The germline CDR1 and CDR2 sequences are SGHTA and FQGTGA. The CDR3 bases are TGTGCCAGCAGCTTAACGCCCGGGAGGGAGGAGACCCAGTACTTC. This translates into CASSLTPGREETQYF.

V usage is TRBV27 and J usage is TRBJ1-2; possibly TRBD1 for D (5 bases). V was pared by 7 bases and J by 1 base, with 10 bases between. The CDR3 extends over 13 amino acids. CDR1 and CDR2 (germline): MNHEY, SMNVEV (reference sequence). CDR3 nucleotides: TGTGCCAGCAAAGACAGAGTTAACTATGGCTACACCTTC. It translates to CASKDRVNYGYTF.

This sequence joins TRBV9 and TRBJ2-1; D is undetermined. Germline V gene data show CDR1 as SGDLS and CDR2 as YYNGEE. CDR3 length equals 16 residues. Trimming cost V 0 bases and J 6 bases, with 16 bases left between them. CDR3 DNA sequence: TGTGCCAGCAGCGTAGTTGGCAACTCAAGGGTCAATGAGCAGTTCTTC. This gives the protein CASSVVGNSRVNEQFF.

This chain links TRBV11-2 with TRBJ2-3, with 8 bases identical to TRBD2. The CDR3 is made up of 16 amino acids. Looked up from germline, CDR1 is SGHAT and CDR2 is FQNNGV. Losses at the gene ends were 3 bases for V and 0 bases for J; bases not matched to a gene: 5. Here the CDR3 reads CASSFTSGASTDTQYF. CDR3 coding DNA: TGTGCCAGCAGCTTTACTAGCGGAGCTAGCACAGATACGCAGTATTTT.